The clone carrying this TCR beta chain was seen only once. Its specificity is not known. The sample comes from a study of cytomegalovirus exposure and HLA in healthy donors. Findings of the study overall: Some V segments, TRBV6-2 and TRBV6-3 among them, were indistinguishable and were therefore excluded.

With V trimmed by 7 bases and J by 7 bases, 8 bases remained unmatched. The CDR3 contains 14 residues. In germline, CDR1 is SNHLY, CDR2 FYNNEI. The PCR was carried out with 60 Vbeta primers and 13 Jbeta primers. The repertoire was sequenced with immunoSEQ multiplex PCR; TCRdb's copy has only in-frame clones and lacks some. The sample includes 150,000 to 200,000 clones, roughly 80% of them seen just once. Source material: PBMCs. The chain joins TRBV2 to TRBJ2-7; 12 bases fit TRBD1. The receptor comes from a human donor in good health. In DNA, the CDR3 is TGTGCCAGCACTCCGGGACAGGGGGCTCGGGAGCAGTACTTC. Residues: CASTPGQGAREQYF.